Described below is a single T cell receptor beta chain sequence and its context. Clones were read by immunoSEQ multiplex PCR, and TCRdb kept only the in-frame ones, dropping some. The sample consists of more than 150,000 clones, roughly 92% of them appearing once. The record originates from a study of blood T cell repertoires in COVID-19. V was clipped by 0 bases and J by 1 base; unmatched bases: 7. CDR1 MGHRA and CDR2 YSYEKL come from the germline V gene. This CDR3 spans 17 amino acids. This chain links TRBV4-1 with TRBJ2-5; 8 nucleotides match TRBD2. This sequence was found in a man aged 30 to 39 with COVID-19, enrolled during active disease. The sequenced sample was peripheral blood. The CDR3 protein is CASSQDGRRGAQETQYF. Here the CDR3 DNA reads TGCGCCAGCAGCCAAGATGGGAGGCGGGGGGCCCAAGAGACCCAGTACTTC.